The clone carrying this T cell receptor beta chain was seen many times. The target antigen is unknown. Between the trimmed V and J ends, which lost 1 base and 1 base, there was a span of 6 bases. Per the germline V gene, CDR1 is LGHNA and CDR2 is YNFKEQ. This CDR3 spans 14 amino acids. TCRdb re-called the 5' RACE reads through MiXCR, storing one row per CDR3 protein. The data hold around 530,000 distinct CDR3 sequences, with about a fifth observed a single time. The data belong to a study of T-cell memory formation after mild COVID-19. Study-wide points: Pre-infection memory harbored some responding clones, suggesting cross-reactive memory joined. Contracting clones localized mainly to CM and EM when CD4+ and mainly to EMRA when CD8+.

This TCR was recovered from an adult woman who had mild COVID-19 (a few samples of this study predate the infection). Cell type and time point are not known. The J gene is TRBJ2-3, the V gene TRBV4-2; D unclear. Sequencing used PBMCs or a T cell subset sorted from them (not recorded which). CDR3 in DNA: TGTGCCAGCAGCCAAGGTCGAGGCACAGATACGCAGTATTTT. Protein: CASSQGRGTDTQYF.